A single T cell receptor (beta chain) is shown here with its context. Its antigen is still unknown. Primers used in a second PCR of about 6 to 11 cycles were a sample-barcoded 5' primer and a J-beta primer mix. Every molecule of cDNA carried a tag from a template-switch adaptor with 12 random nucleotides. TCRdb re-derived calls from the 5' RACE reads in MiXCR, one entry per CDR3 protein. Of some 880,000 distinct CDR3 sequences in the sample, 35% to 40% are singletons; the top ten hold around 13%. The germline V gene has CDR1 DFQATT and CDR2 SNEGSKA (reference sequence). V was pared by 5 bases and J by 4 bases, with 14 bases between. This CDR3 spans 13 amino acids. This sample stems from a study of blood T cells in healthy people across ages. Notes on the study in general: As naive T cell percentage varied, TCR beta diversity correlated strongly with it.

This TCR was sampled from a young man in good health. Sample: blood. This sequence joins TRBV20-1 and TRBJ1-1, with a tentative D call TRBD1 (5 bases). For the CDR3, the DNA is TGCAGTGCTCCCAGGGTTGAGGGCACTGAAGCTTTCTTT. Translation gives CSAPRVEGTEAFF.